One sample yielded the 20 T cell receptor beta chains listed below, sequenced in a study of blood T cells in healthy people across ages. Then a second PCR, running about 6 to 12 cycles, was carried out with a sample-barcoded 5' primer and a J-beta primer mix. One entry per CDR3 protein results from TCRdb running MiXCR on the 5' RACE reads. The sample includes some 1.6 million distinct CDR3 sequences, around 36% of them seen just once. Source material: blood. These receptors were taken from a woman younger than 45 in good health.

The sample holds many counts of this clonotype. The J gene is TRBJ2-3, the V gene TRBV3-1, with D hard to call. The CDR3 covers 12 residues. Germline CDR1 is LGHDT and CDR2 is YNNKEL (reference sequence). V was cut by 5 bases and J by 5 bases, with 8 bases left in between. CDR3 amino acids: CASSSRVDTQYF. The CDR3 nucleotides are TGTGCCAGCAGCTCAAGGGTAGATACGCAGTATTTT.

Note on this clonotype: One base away lies a much larger clone, so this may be a sequencing read error. The chain recombines TRBV15 with TRBJ2-7; 8 nucleotides line up with TRBD1. The closer fit of TRBJ2-5 to the DNA end suggests the J call may be wrong. Germline CDR1 LNHNV, CDR2 YYDKDF (reference sequence). The CDR3 contains 17 residues. CDR3 sequence (DNA): TGTGCCACCGGCAGATTCTCCGGGACAGGCCATGGGGAGACCCAGTACTTC. This encodes CATGRFSGTGHGETQYF.

This clonotype was recorded a few times. The chain joins TRBV20-1 to TRBJ2-7; 13 bases map to TRBD2. The CDR3 extends over 19 amino acids. The J segment lost 1 base and the V segment lost 1 base, leaving 13 bases of the junction unmatched. From germline, CDR1 is DFQATT and CDR2 SNEGSKA (reference sequence). The CDR3 region is CSARGPHRTSGGPSYEQYF. The CDR3 region has the DNA TGCAGTGCTAGAGGTCCTCACCGGACTAGCGGGGGCCCATCCTACGAGCAGTACTTC.

The V and J genes are TRBV7-2 and TRBJ2-3; 7 bases align to TRBD1. The J segment lost 0 bases and the V segment lost 3 bases, leaving 12 bases of the junction unmatched. CDR1 is SGHTA and CDR2 is FQGNSA in the germline V gene. The CDR3 covers 18 residues. The CDR3 is CASSLDFRDSPSTDTQYF. The CDR3 bases are TGTGCCAGCAGCTTGGACTTCCGGGACAGTCCTAGCACAGATACGCAGTATTTT.

This clonotype was detected a few times. The rearrangement joins TRBV29-1 to TRBJ2-1; D remains ambiguous. CDR3 length equals 14 residues. With 8 bases removed from V and 5 bases from J, the gap between germline ends came to 19 bases. Germline CDR1 reads SQVTM; CDR2 reads ANQGSEA. CDR3 protein: CSIIIIGINNEQFF. Written as DNA, the CDR3 is TGCAGCATCATAATCATAGGAATTAACAATGAGCAGTTCTTC.

This clonotype was picked up a small number of times. The V gene is TRBV7-9, the J gene TRBJ1-2; D is perhaps TRBD1 (6 bases). V lost 7 bases and J 6 bases, leaving 18 bases between the germline ends. The length of the CDR3 is 14 residues. The germline V gene encodes CDR1 SEHNR and CDR2 FQNEAQ (reference sequence). The CDR3 reads CASIKLGGVDGYTF. DNA for the CDR3: TGTGCCAGCATCAAACTAGGGGGGGTTGATGGCTACACCTTC.

V and J are TRBV12-3 or TRBV12-4 and TRBJ2-1, with 8 bases matching TRBD2. The length of the CDR3 is 14 residues. With 6 bases clipped from V and 8 bases from J, the junction kept 9 bases outside the gene matches. The CDR3 DNA reads TGTGCCAGCAGGGTAGCGGGGTTAAGGGATGAGCAGTTCTTC. As protein: CASRVAGLRDEQFF.

This clonotype has a single count. Being one base from a much bigger clone, this may be a read error. The CDR3 DNA sequence: TGCGCCAGCAGCCAAGATTGGCCGGGACAGTCTTACGAGCAGTACTTC. Its translation is CASSQDWPGQSYEQYF. The gene calls are TRBV4-1 and TRBJ2-7, with 7 bases that match TRBD1. The CDR3 is 16 amino acids. Germline values: CDR1 MGHRA, CDR2 YSYEKL. The trim removed 0 bases at V and 4 bases at J, leaving 9 bases unmatched.

With respect to this clonotype: Its ends do not fully match the called genes, so a read error is possible. The gene calls are TRBV7-2 and TRBJ2-1; D possibly corresponds to TRBD1 (6 bases). The CDR3 contains 20 residues. CDR1 is SGHTA, CDR2 FQGNSA, per germline. As DNA, the CDR3 is TGTGCCAGCAGCTTAGCTGCGGAACTAACGTACGGGACACTCTACGATGAGCAGTTCTTC. Protein sequence: CASSLAAELTYGTLYDEQFF. Together with reference TRBV7-2 and TRBJ2-1, the CDR3 gives the full variable domain: GAGVSQSPSNKVTEKGKDVELRCDPISGHTALYWYRQSLGQGLEFLIYFQGNSAPDKSGLPSDRFSAERTGGSVSTLTIQRTQQEDSAVYLCASSLAAELTYGTLYDEQFFGPGTRLTVL.

The V gene is TRBV30, the J gene TRBJ2-1, with 7 positions matching TRBD1. Germline V gives CDR1 GTSNPN, CDR2 SVGIG (reference sequence). V dropped 5 bases and J dropped 9; count of bases not matched to a gene: 4. The CDR3 contains 11 residues. Here the CDR3 reads CAWLQGSEQFF. In nucleotides, the CDR3 is TGTGCCTGGCTACAGGGGAGTGAGCAGTTCTTC.

A note on this clonotype: One end of the junction fails to match germline, which may point to a read error. This sequence joins TRBV5-1 and TRBJ2-3; D is uncertain. This CDR3 is 12 amino acids long. Looked up from germline, CDR1 is SGHRS and CDR2 is YFSETQ. The CDR3 loop reads CTSRRESDTQYF. CDR3 nucleotides: TGCACCAGCAGACGAGAGTCGGATACGCAGTATTTT.

At least ten counts were recorded for this clonotype. This rearrangement joins TRBV2 to TRBJ1-5; TRBD1 is a possible D gene (6 bases). CDR1 is SNHLY, CDR2 FYNNEI, per germline. The CDR3 covers 13 residues. With 6 bases removed from V and 5 bases from J, the gap between germline ends came to 11 bases. The CDR3 DNA follows: TGTGCCAGCAGACGGGGGCTCGATCAGCCCCAGCATTTT. This gives the protein CASRRGLDQPQHF.

This chain joins TRBV5-5 and TRBJ1-1; the D is unclear. Trimming removed 3 bases at V and 1 base at J, with 7 bases between. The CDR3 spans 13 residues. The germline gives CDR1 SGHKS, CDR2 YYEKEE (reference sequence). CDR3 amino acids: CASSWEKNTEAFF. Written as DNA, the CDR3 is TGTGCCAGCAGCTGGGAAAAGAACACTGAAGCTTTCTTT.

The chain uses TRBV5-1 and TRBJ2-1; 7 bases fit TRBD1. The germline gives CDR1 SGHRS, CDR2 YFSETQ. The CDR3 runs 14 residues. Unmatched junction bases numbered 8, after V lost 6 bases and J lost 5 bases. CDR3 in DNA: TGCGCCAGCAAAGAAACAGGGGTCAACAATGAGCAGTTCTTC. Protein: CASKETGVNNEQFF.

The table lists this clonotype with many counts. The chain uses TRBV27 and TRBJ2-7; TRBD2 matches at 7 bases. Germline loops: CDR1 MNHEY, CDR2 SMNVEV (reference sequence). CDR3 size: 15 residues. Germline trimming cut 7 bases from V and 1 base from J; bases unmatched to any gene: 10. The CDR3 DNA follows: TGTGCCAGCAACCCCTTCGGGCGGGAGTCCTACGAGCAGTACTTC. Protein: CASNPFGRESYEQYF.

This clonotype occurred a few times. This rearrangement joins TRBV29-1 to TRBJ2-7, with 9 positions matching TRBD1. CDR3 length: 14 residues. V was pared by 6 bases and J by 4 bases, with 10 bases of the junction left unmatched. CDR1 and CDR2 from the germline V gene are SQVTM and ANQGSEA. CDR3 in amino acids: CSVGTGQGGYEQYF. CDR3 nucleotide sequence: TGCAGCGTCGGTACGGGACAGGGAGGGTACGAGCAGTACTTC.

J is TRBJ1-5 and V is TRBV27; D is unresolved. Germline CDR1 is MNHEY and CDR2 is SMNVEV (reference sequence). Trimming shortened V by 4 bases and J by 5 bases, and 9 bases separated the two germline ends. This CDR3 contains 13 residues. The CDR3: CASSYGEDQPQHF. In DNA, the CDR3 is TGTGCCAGCAGTTACGGAGAAGATCAGCCCCAGCATTTT.

This clonotype was found a few times. This sequence joins TRBV9 and TRBJ1-2; the D gene is possibly TRBD1 (6 bases). Germline V CDR1 and CDR2: SGDLS, YYNGEE. V lost 1 base, J lost 6 bases, and 16 bases lay in between. CDR3 size: 15 residues. This CDR3 is CASSVWERGVDGYTF. For the CDR3, the DNA is TGTGCCAGCAGCGTATGGGAAAGGGGGGTCGATGGCTACACCTTC.

This clonotype was recorded a few times. An end of the junction differs from the germline gene, which may be a read error. The chain recombines TRBV7-3 with TRBJ2-3; D unclear. The length of the CDR3 is 14 residues. Looked up from germline, CDR1 is SGHTA and CDR2 is FQGTGA. The CDR3 protein is CAGSLVVGTDTQYF. DNA of the CDR3: TGTGCCGGCAGCTTAGTGGTTGGCACAGATACGCAGTATTTT.

This clonotype has just a few counts. The chain uses TRBV6-6 and TRBJ2-5; D is undetermined. V was cut by 2 bases and J by 6 bases, with 13 bases left in between. Germline V gene sequence: CDR1 MNHNY, CDR2 SVGAGI (reference sequence). The CDR3 is 14 residues long. The CDR3 here is CASSYERVRKTQYF. The DNA of the CDR3 is TGTGCCAGCAGTTACGAAAGGGTTAGGAAGACCCAGTACTTC.